The 12 T cell receptor beta chains reported below all come from one sample, sequenced in a study of tumor and adjacent non-tumor tissue in lung cancer. No cell sorting was done before RNA was extracted from the tissue. TCRbeta libraries were built with three rounds of nested PCR, modified from ARM-PCR. TCRdb independently ran MiXCR on the multiplex PCR reads; one entry per CDR3 protein. The top ten hold approximately 35% of the sample, which has some 100,000 distinct CDR3 sequences, around 80% seen once. The sequencing input was lung tumor tissue. These receptors all stem from a woman aged 55-69 years with non-small cell lung cancer.

This clonotype was detected once. The rearrangement uses TRBV7-9 and TRBJ2-3, with D possibly being TRBD1 or TRBD2 (5 bases each). Trimming pared 7 bases from V and 1 base from J, leaving 18 bases between. The CDR3 has 16 residues. Germline-derived CDR1 and CDR2 are SEHNR and FQNEAQ (reference sequence). This CDR3 is CASIPLPVGGTDTQYF. The CDR3 DNA sequence: TGTGCCAGCATCCCCCTCCCAGTGGGGGGCACAGATACGCAGTATTTT.

CDR3 nucleotides: TGCAGCGTGGGACAGAGGGAGAAGAGCCATTACTTC. Protein product: CSVGQREKSHYF. The chain has TRBV29-1 and TRBJ2-5, with TRBD1 matching over 7 bases. V lost 6 bases and J lost 14; bases outside the gene matches: 15. Germline V gives CDR1 SQVTM, CDR2 ANQGSEA. The CDR3 consists of 12 residues.

As concerns this clonotype: Compared with germline, one end of the junction differs, possibly owing to a read error. The J gene is TRBJ1-1, the V gene TRBV20-1, with no clear D. This CDR3 has 13 residues. Germline assignment: CDR1 DFQATT and CDR2 SNEGSKA (reference sequence). Written as DNA, the CDR3 is TGCAGTGCTACCCCGGGAGCCAACAGTGAAGCTATCTTT. This translates into CSATPGANSEAIF.

As regards this clonotype: With a much larger clone just one base away, this may be a read error. The V and J genes are TRBV29-1 and TRBJ2-7; 7 bases are shared with TRBD2. Germline CDR1 is SQVTM and CDR2 is ANQGSEA. The CDR3 runs to 15 residues. The CDR3 loop reads CSFERLAQRPYEQYF. CDR3 nucleotide sequence: TGCAGCTTTGAACGACTAGCTCAGAGACCCTACGAGCAGTACTTC.

On this clonotype itself: This clone may be a read error of a much larger clone one base away. The J gene is TRBJ1-2, the V gene TRBV11-2, with D unclear. CDR1 and CDR2 from the germline V gene are SGHAT and FQNNGV. The CDR3 has 14 residues. The CDR3 here is CAGSLGYGDYGYTF. Written as DNA, the CDR3 is TGTGCCGGCAGCTTAGGTTACGGAGACTATGGCTACACCTTC.

Points on this clonotype: The junction shows a germline mismatch at one end, possibly a read error. The genes are TRBV7-8 and TRBJ2-1; TRBD2 agrees at 7 bases. The germline CDR1 and CDR2 sequences are SGHVS and FQNEAQ. The CDR3 consists of 12 residues. CDR3 residues: CASNLGGGEQLF. The CDR3 DNA sequence: TGTGCCAGCAACTTAGGTGGGGGGGAGCAGCTCTTC.

The table lists this clonotype with a count of one. Being one base from a much bigger clone, this may be a read error. The chain has TRBV6-5 and TRBJ2-2, with D tentatively TRBD1 (6 bases). Germline loops: CDR1 MNHEY, CDR2 SVGAGI. The germline V and J ends were trimmed by 10 bases and 3 bases, with 15 bases remaining between them. The CDR3 totals 14 residues. CDR3 in amino acids: CAIKFHRDTGELFF. The CDR3 DNA sequence: TGTGCCATCAAATTCCACAGGGACACCGGGGAGCTGTTTTTT.

V gene TRBV6-5 combines with J gene TRBJ2-1, with D tentatively TRBD2 (6 bases). The CDR3 is 16 amino acids. Deletions cut 8 bases from V and 8 bases from J, with 25 bases between. CDR1 is MNHEY and CDR2 is SVGAGI in the germline V gene. Here the CDR3 DNA reads TGTGCCAGCTGTCACTATGCGGGGCAGGGAGCAGATGAGCAGTTCTTC. This sequence encodes CASCHYAGQGADEQFF.

The chain recombines TRBV6-1 with TRBJ1-1, with D perhaps TRBD1 (5 bases). CDR1 and CDR2 from the germline V gene are MNHNS and SASEGT. CDR3 size: 16 residues. The V end lost 8 bases, the J end lost 0 bases, and 19 bases lay between the germline ends. The CDR3 sequence is CASLPGGGKVNTEAFF. CDR3 nucleotide sequence: TGTGCCAGCCTGCCGGGCGGGGGAAAGGTGAACACTGAAGCTTTCTTT.

This chain uses TRBV5-1 with TRBJ2-2; the match to TRBD1 covers 9 bases. The germline CDR1 and CDR2 sequences are SGHRS and YFSETQ. The CDR3 loop spans 16 amino acids. V lost 2 bases and J lost 6; bases outside the gene matches: 8. This CDR3 is CASSLGTGGASGELFF. CDR3 in DNA: TGCGCCAGCAGCTTAGGCACAGGGGGCGCCTCCGGGGAGCTGTTTTTT.

This clonotype was seen many times. The chain joins TRBV20-1 to TRBJ1-1; no firm D call. V gave up 5 bases and J gave up 1 base, with 11 bases separating them. This CDR3 is 13 amino acids long. Germline lookup yields CDR1 DFQATT and CDR2 SNEGSKA (reference sequence). CDR3 DNA sequence: TGCAGTGCTTCGACGCTCAGGAACACTGAAGCTTTCTTT. This sequence encodes CSASTLRNTEAFF.

This clonotype was counted between two and nine times. Relative to the germline gene, one junction end is altered; a read error may explain this. The J gene is TRBJ2-5, the V gene TRBV4-3; TRBD2 is a possible D gene (6 bases). The CDR3 has 15 residues. Germline V gene lookup returns CDR1 LGHNA and CDR2 YSLEER. The CDR3 loop reads CASSRHWDSQETQYF. For the CDR3, the DNA is TGCGCCAGTAGCCGACACTGGGACTCACAAGAGACCCAGTATTTC.